Listed below are T cell receptor beta chains from one sample, sequenced in a study of T cell clones after liver transplantation. Only in-frame clones appear in the TCRdb table, and some are missing; sequencing was by immunoSEQ multiplex PCR. The sample yields under 55,000 clones, 80% to 90% seen once. The starting material was CD8+ T cells from blood, obtained 12 months after liver transplant. The origin of the receptors is a human patient who received a liver transplant. Some T cells may be supplied by the graft donor. Each CDR3 is given with its conserved first and last residue. Each record gives: clone size, D gene, V gene, J gene, CDR3 DNA, CDR3 protein. A D gene is named only where the DNA matches it firmly. The listing skips clone size in some rows; elsewhere it reads once, few, many or a size class.

.	TRBD1	TRBV2	TRBJ2-1	TGTGCCAGCAGAGGGACAGGGGCCAGTTACAATGAGCAGTTCTTC	CASRGTGASYNEQFF
once	TRBD2	TRBV28	TRBJ2-1	TGTGCCAGCAGTTCCCAGGGACTAGCGGGAGTCATGGATGAGCAGTTCTTC	CASSSQGLAGVMDEQFF
.	TRBD1	TRBV7-9	TRBJ2-1	TGTGCCAGCAGCCTTGGACAGGGGATCAATGAGCAGTTCTTC	CASSLGQGINEQFF
.	.	TRBV11-2	TRBJ2-1	TGTGCCAGCAGCTTGGGGGGAACTTACAATGAGCAGTTCTTC	CASSLGGTYNEQFF
.	.	TRBV7-6	TRBJ2-7	TGTGCCAGCAGCCTAGGACAAGGGAAGTACTTC	CASSLGQGKYF
.	TRBD1	TRBV2	TRBJ1-2	TGTGCCAGCAGTGATGGGACAGACCTCTATGGCTACACCTTC	CASSDGTDLYGYTF
.	.	TRBV10-2	TRBJ2-1	TGCGCCAGCAGTGGGACAGACAATGAGCAGTTCTTC	CASSGTDNEQFF
.	.	TRBV7-9	TRBJ1-3	TGTGCCAGCAGCTATGTAGGCGGGGGCCAATCCCCCTCTGGAAACACCATATATTTT	CASSYVGGGQSPSGNTIYF
.	.	TRBV5-6	TRBJ2-1	TGTGCCAGCAGCTTGGCCCCGACAGGCGCCTACAATGAGCAGTTCTTC	CASSLAPTGAYNEQFF
.	.	TRBV4-1	TRBJ1-4	TGCGCCAGCAGTCCCGACGAAAAACTGTTTTTT	CASSPDEKLFF
few	.	TRBV13	TRBJ2-7	TGTGCCAGCAGCTCCGTACAGGGAAGCGAGCAGTACTTC	CASSSVQGSEQYF
.	.	TRBV27	TRBJ2-7	TGTGCCAGCAGTTTCGGAGGGCATGGTGGCTTATTCGACGAGCAGTACTTC	CASSFGGHGGLFDEQYF
medium-sized	.	TRBV18	TRBJ1-1	TGTGCCAGCTCACCAGAGTGGGGAACGAACACTGAAGCTTTCTTT	CASSPEWGTNTEAFF
.	.	TRBV28	TRBJ2-7	TGTGCCAGCAGGGAAAGAGCGGATAACTACGAGCAGTACTTC	CASRERADNYEQYF
once	.	TRBV7-9	TRBJ2-7	TGTGCCAGCAGCTCCGGGCCCTACGAGCAGTACTTC	CASSSGPYEQYF
.	.	TRBV27	TRBJ2-7	TGTGCCAGCAGTTTATCGCTAGGAGCGGGCTACGAGCAGTACTTC	CASSLSLGAGYEQYF
few	.	TRBV11-2	TRBJ1-1	TGTGCCAGCAGCTTAAGCAGACAGGTTAACACTGAAGCTTTCTTT	CASSLSRQVNTEAFF
.	TRBD1	TRBV7-8	TRBJ2-5	TGTGCCAGCAGCTTTCCTTACACCGAGGGGGCCCCAGGGACCCAGTACTTC	CASSFPYTEGAPGTQYF
.	TRBD2	TRBV28	TRBJ2-7	TGTGCCAGCAGTTTCCACCCAAGGGCTAGCGGCTCCTACGAGCAGTACTTC	CASSFHPRASGSYEQYF
.	.	TRBV6-5	TRBJ2-7	TGTGCCAGCAGTTCCACGGGACACGGGGGGGAGCAGTACTTC	CASSSTGHGGEQYF
.	.	TRBV7-6	TRBJ1-1	TGTGCCAGCAGCTTAGAGGGAAATGGTATGAACACTGAAGCTTTCTTT	CASSLEGNGMNTEAFF
.	.	TRBV2	TRBJ1-4	TGTGCCAGCACTGACATAGGGGTGGAAAATGAAAAACTGTTTTTT	CASTDIGVENEKLFF
.	.	TRBV7-6	TRBJ2-1	TGTGCCAGCAGCCTCGGGACCCCGGATTCAGAATTATACAATGAGCAGTTCTTC	CASSLGTPDSELYNEQFF
.	TRBD2	TRBV13	TRBJ2-3	TGTGCCAGCAGCTTCAGGCTAGCGGGAGCAGATACGCAGTATTTT	CASSFRLAGADTQYF
.	TRBD1	TRBV7-8	TRBJ1-1	TGTGCCAGCAGCTTAGAATTTATAGGGGGCTTTGTCACTGAAGCTTTCTTT	CASSLEFIGGFVTEAFF
.	TRBD2	TRBV27	TRBJ2-3	TGTGCCAGCAGTTTATTGCGGGAGGCGGGCACAGATACGCAGTATTTT	CASSLLREAGTDTQYF
.	.	TRBV27	TRBJ1-5	TGTGCCAGCAGTCAAGGAGGTCAGCCCCAGCATTTT	CASSQGGQPQHF
.	.	TRBV2	TRBJ2-2	TGTGCCAGCAGTGAAAGGGGAGAGGGTACCGGGGAGCTGTTTTTT	CASSERGEGTGELFF
.	.	TRBV7-9	TRBJ1-4	TGTGCCAGCAGCTTAGATCCAGGGCACAGTAATGAAAAACTGTTTTTT	CASSLDPGHSNEKLFF
.	TRBD2	TRBV6-5	TRBJ2-2	TGTGCCAGCAGCCTCCTAGCGGGAGTGACCGGGGAGCTGTTTTTT	CASSLLAGVTGELFF
.	TRBD2	TRBV15	TRBJ2-3	TGTGCCACCAGCAGAGGCGGGACTAGCGGGAAAGGAGATACGCAGTATTTT	CATSRGGTSGKGDTQYF
.	.	TRBV7-9	TRBJ2-1	TGTGCCAGCAACAATCCAGGGGCCTCCTACAATGAGCAGTTCTTC	CASNNPGASYNEQFF
.	.	TRBV5-6	TRBJ2-2	TGTGCCAGCAGCTTTAAGGGGCTCGGCGGGGAGCTGTTTTTT	CASSFKGLGGELFF
.	.	TRBV5-1	TRBJ1-1	TGCGCCAGCAGGGAAGGAACTGAAGCTTTCTTT	CASREGTEAFF
few	.	TRBV18	TRBJ2-7	TGTGCCAGCTCACTGGCAGGGTCGGTCGAGCAGTACTTC	CASSLAGSVEQYF
.	.	TRBV5-4	TRBJ1-2	TGTGCCAGCAGCTTGGATGCGACAGATTATGGCTACACCTTC	CASSLDATDYGYTF
once	.	TRBV7-9	TRBJ2-1	TGTGCCAGCAGCCATCTCCCGAGCTCCTACAATGAGCAGTTCTTC	CASSHLPSSYNEQFF
.	.	TRBV28	TRBJ2-3	TGTGCCAGCAAGGGGGAGAGGGCAGATACGCAGTATTTT	CASKGERADTQYF
.	.	TRBV28	TRBJ2-7	TGTGCCAGCAGTTGGGGCAGGGACGAGCAGTACTTC	CASSWGRDEQYF
.	.	TRBV27	TRBJ2-7	TGTGCCAGCAGGGGTACAGGGTTCGGCTACGAGCAGTACTTC	CASRGTGFGYEQYF
.	.	TRBV5-4	TRBJ2-5	TGTGCCAGCAAGGGAACGAGGGAGACCCAGTACTTC	CASKGTRETQYF